This TCR beta chain comes out of a study of shared T cell receptors in the human thymus. Sequenced by immunoSEQ multiplex PCR; TCRdb stores in-frame clones only, minus some. This sample carries hundreds of thousands of clones, roughly 86% of them seen once, and the ten largest clones take roughly 0.0086%. Germline V gives CDR1 MGHRA, CDR2 YSYEKL. The CDR3 consists of 15 residues. The V gene end was trimmed by 3 bases and the J gene end by 4 bases; junction bases not matched to a gene: 6. The sample was also linked to a second study, of human thymus T cells. Per that paper: Those donating were healthy Finnish infants in corrective surgery for congenital heart defects. Repertoires sampled from thymus and blood appeared biased in V and J gene usage.

Sequencing input: thymocytes. The gene calls are TRBV4-1 and TRBJ2-3; 8 nucleotides match TRBD1. The sequence was obtained from a boy less than two years old with a congenital heart defect. The CDR3 spells CASSHGQGVSDTQYF. DNA for the CDR3: TGCGCCAGCAGCCACGGACAGGGAGTATCAGATACGCAGTATTTT.